These 27 T cell receptor beta chains were all obtained from the same sample, sequenced in a study of T cells in Graves' hyperthyroidism and ophthalmopathy (dated by TCRdb to between 2018 and 2021). To prepare the library, multiplex PCR was applied. For sequencing, an Illumina HiSeq 2000 was employed. Amplification of TCR beta CDR3 regions was carried out from RNA transcripts. A first-round RT-PCR of the TCR CDR3 used the HTBI primer set with the Qiagen OneStep RT-PCR kit. TCRdb ran its own pipeline on the public reads, namely fastp trimming at Q25 and MiXCR clone calling, and kept in-frame beta chains. Each CDR3 protein gets just one entry, which takes the most common genes and DNA from the rows behind it. This sample comprises over 250,000 distinct CDR3 sequences, less than 30% of them detected only once. The top ten hold approximately 30% of the sample. The material sequenced was blood. These receptors originate from a man aged 35-49 years with Graves' hyperthyroidism that later progressed to Graves' ophthalmopathy.

The chain combines TRBV27 with TRBJ2-5; D is perhaps TRBD2 (6 bases). The CDR3 has 15 amino acids. V lost 5 bases and J 4 bases, leaving 17 bases between the germline ends. Per the germline V gene, CDR1 is MNHEY and CDR2 is SMNVEV (reference sequence). CDR3 sequence: CASSPQRVSTETQYF. For the CDR3, the DNA is TGTGCCAGCAGTCCCCAGCGGGTTTCAACAGAGACCCAGTACTTC.

This clonotype was seen at least ten times. The V call is TRBV11-2, the J call TRBJ2-7; TRBD2 matches 9 bases. CDR3 length: 14 amino acids. CDR1 and CDR2 from the germline V gene are SGHAT and FQNNGV. V shed 5 bases, J shed 4 bases, and the junction held 6 bases outside the gene matches. In DNA form, the CDR3 reads TGTGCCAGCAGCCCTAGCGGGACCCTGTACGAGCAGTACTTC. This gives the protein CASSPSGTLYEQYF.

This clonotype was counted many times. The V and J genes are TRBV4-1 and TRBJ1-6; D not resolved. Germline V lookup: CDR1 MGHRA, CDR2 YSYEKL. V lost 3 bases to trimming and J lost 10 bases, with 7 bases between them. The CDR3 consists of 12 residues. CDR3 sequence: CASSHLESPLHF. The CDR3 DNA is TGCGCCAGCAGCCATCTCGAGTCACCCCTCCACTTT.

The rearrangement joins TRBV6-5 to TRBJ1-2; D perhaps matches TRBD1 (5 bases). The V gene's germline CDR1 is MNHEY and CDR2 SVGAGI. Trimming stripped 2 bases from V and 7 bases from J, with 20 bases between. The CDR3 spans 16 residues. The CDR3 nucleotides are TGTGCCAGCAGTTACCGTCTTGGGGGAGACGTCCTTGGCTACACCTTC. Its protein product is CASSYRLGGDVLGYTF.

V gene TRBV6-1 combines with J gene TRBJ2-5, with D possibly TRBD2 on 7 matching bases. The germline CDR1 and CDR2 sequences are MNHNS and SASEGT. This CDR3 region has 16 residues. Trimming pared 6 bases from V and 1 base from J, leaving 18 bases between. The CDR3 DNA reads TGTGCCAGCAGCACCCAAGGGGGGAGGGGCCAAGAGACCCAGTACTTC. Protein sequence: CASSTQGGRGQETQYF.

The sample holds many counts of this clonotype. The CDR3 spells CSASRQGFYEQYF. CDR3 nucleotide sequence: TGCAGTGCTTCTAGACAGGGATTCTACGAGCAGTACTTC. V and J are TRBV20-1 and TRBJ2-7; 7 nucleotides align to TRBD1. CDR3 length: 13 amino acids. V lost 5 bases and J lost 3; bases outside the gene matches: 7. Germline CDR1 reads DFQATT; CDR2 reads SNEGSKA (reference sequence).

This clonotype appeared many times. The chain links TRBV6-5 to TRBJ2-3; D gene ambiguous. Germline-derived CDR1 and CDR2 are MNHEY and SVGAGI. Trimming stripped 0 bases from V and 4 bases from J, with 11 bases between. The CDR3 spans 15 residues. CDR3 residues: CASSYSATRPDTQYF. The CDR3, as DNA: TGTGCCAGCAGTTACTCAGCCACCAGGCCAGATACGCAGTATTTT.

This clonotype was found many times. The rearrangement links TRBV28 to TRBJ1-5, with 7 bases matching TRBD1. This CDR3 is built from 14 residues. Germline values: CDR1 MDHEN, CDR2 SYDVKM. The V gene end was trimmed by 5 bases and the J gene end by 3 bases; junction bases not matched to a gene: 4. The CDR3 bases are TGTGCCAGCAGTAACGACAGGGCCAATCAGCCCCAGCATTTT. This gives the protein CASSNDRANQPQHF.

V is TRBV24-1 and J is TRBJ1-5; D ambiguous. V shed 3 bases and J shed 6 bases, with 8 bases lying between them. Germline V CDR1 and CDR2: KGHDR, SFDVKD. The CDR3 is 13 residues long. The CDR3 loop reads CATSDRVGQPQHF. CDR3 nucleotide sequence: TGTGCCACCAGTGATAGGGTGGGTCAGCCCCAGCATTTT.

This clonotype has a count of ten or more. The chain combines TRBV12-3 or TRBV12-4 with TRBJ2-7; 10 nucleotides agree with TRBD2. The CDR3 spans 15 residues. The junction had 8 bases not matched to a gene; V was cut back by 7 bases and J by 2 bases. The CDR3 spells CASIKEAGGPYEQYF. The CDR3 DNA is TGTGCCAGCATCAAAGAAGCGGGAGGGCCCTACGAGCAGTACTTC.

This clonotype has at least ten counts. Given a much more abundant clone one base away, this may be a read error. This chain uses TRBV14 with TRBJ1-2; a weak D match, TRBD1 (6 bases). CDR1 is SGHDN and CDR2 is FVKESK in the germline V gene. CDR3 length equals 13 residues. As DNA, the CDR3 is TGTGCCAGCAGCCCCCAGGGGATTCGTGGCCACACCTTC. Encoded protein: CASSPQGIRGHTF.

The table lists this clonotype with a count of one. The J gene is TRBJ2-2, the V gene TRBV20-1; the match to TRBD2 covers 11 bases. The junction had 11 bases not matched to a gene; V was cut back by 6 bases and J by 5 bases. CDR3 size: 16 residues. The germline CDR1 and CDR2 sequences are DFQATT and SNEGSKA (reference sequence). For the CDR3, the DNA is TGCAGTGCCCCGGGACTAGCGGCCGGTGGGACCGGGGAGCTGTTTTTT. Translating it yields CSAPGLAAGGTGELFF.

The count of this clonotype is one. This chain joins TRBV7-2 and TRBJ2-5; a possible D gene is TRBD1 (6 bases). The length of the CDR3 is 15 residues. Trimming cost V 2 bases and J 10 bases, with 20 bases left between them. Germline V CDR1 and CDR2: SGHTA, FQGNSA. The CDR3 DNA follows: TGTGCCAGCAGCTTAAGCGGACAGACAGTAGGGATCCAGTACTTC. Translated, it gives CASSLSGQTVGIQYF.

The sample holds a few counts of this clonotype. This chain connects TRBV3-1 to TRBJ2-2; D call uncertain. V was clipped by 4 bases and J by 1 base, with 13 bases between them. Germline CDR1 and CDR2: LGHDT and YNNKEL (reference sequence). The CDR3 covers 16 residues. The chain's CDR3 is CASSLVSAQNTGELFF. The DNA for the CDR3 is TGTGCCAGCAGCCTGGTCAGCGCACAGAACACCGGGGAGCTGTTTTTT.

This clonotype occurred many times. V is TRBV19 and J is TRBJ2-2; 7 nucleotides line up with TRBD1. The CDR3 covers 14 residues. The germline V gene encodes CDR1 LNHDA and CDR2 SQIVND (reference sequence). V gave up 4 bases and J gave up 7 bases; unmatched junction bases: 6. CDR3 nucleotide sequence: TGTGCCAGTAGTACGGACAGGTTTGTCGGGGAGCTGTTTTTT. It encodes CASSTDRFVGELFF.

V gene TRBV20-1 combines with J gene TRBJ1-2; D is undetermined. CDR1 DFQATT and CDR2 SNEGSKA come from the germline V gene (reference sequence). The CDR3 runs 15 residues. V was cut by 0 bases and J by 1 base, with 12 bases left in between. The CDR3 region has the DNA TGCAGTGCTAGAGATGTTAGGGCCAATAACTATGGCTACACCTTC. As protein: CSARDVRANNYGYTF.

This clonotype was counted ten times or more. The chain carries TRBV7-3 and TRBJ2-2, with 9 bases matching TRBD1. The ends lost 8 bases at V and 3 bases at J; junction bases unmatched: 10. CDR3 size: 16 residues. Looked up from germline, CDR1 is SGHTA and CDR2 is FQGTGA. CDR3 region: CASRNLDRGYTGELFF. The DNA for the CDR3 is TGTGCCAGCCGCAATCTGGACAGGGGATACACCGGGGAGCTGTTTTTT.

This clonotype has a count of ten or more. The chain carries TRBV29-1 and TRBJ2-7; 12 bases align to TRBD2. V was pared by 7 bases and J by 3 bases, with 16 bases of the junction left unmatched. The CDR3 runs 17 residues. Germline V CDR1 and CDR2: SQVTM, ANQGSEA. The chain's CDR3 is CSAKFSGLAGGDYEQYF. The CDR3 DNA reads as TGCAGCGCGAAATTTTCGGGACTAGCGGGTGGTGACTACGAGCAGTACTTC.

J is TRBJ1-2 and V is TRBV12-3 or TRBV12-4, with unresolved D. The CDR3 contains 14 residues. Trimming cost V 3 bases and J 4 bases, with 12 bases left between them. This CDR3 reads CASSFGRTFYGYTF. CDR3 nucleotides: TGTGCCAGCAGTTTCGGACGGACCTTCTATGGCTACACCTTC.

This clonotype has ten or more counts. This rearrangement joins TRBV27 to TRBJ1-5, with D maybe TRBD1 (5 bases). Trimming left V 5 bases short and J 5 bases short, with 16 bases between. Germline loops: CDR1 MNHEY, CDR2 SMNVEV (reference sequence). The CDR3 contains 15 residues. The CDR3 DNA sequence: TGTGCCAGCAGTCCGACGAGGTGGGGGGATCAGCCCCAGCATTTT. It specifies CASSPTRWGDQPQHF.

This clonotype occurred many times. The chain has TRBV14 and TRBJ2-7; maybe TRBD2 (5 bases). V was clipped by 4 bases and J by 0 bases, with 13 bases between them. The CDR3 has 15 amino acids. Germline CDR1 and CDR2: SGHDN and FVKESK. The CDR3 loop reads CASSPSGESSYEQYF. The DNA for the CDR3 is TGTGCCAGCAGCCCTTCTGGGGAGAGCTCCTACGAGCAGTACTTC.

J is TRBJ2-4 and V is TRBV18, with D tentatively TRBD1 (5 bases). The V gene lost 3 bases and the J gene lost 0 bases, with 15 bases spanning the gap. CDR3 size: 17 residues. Germline V lookup: CDR1 KGHSH, CDR2 LQKENI. The CDR3 loop is CASSPAGINLAKNIQYF. CDR3 in DNA: TGTGCCAGCTCACCGGCAGGGATCAATTTAGCCAAAAACATTCAGTACTTC. The whole variable domain, remainder taken from reference TRBV18 and TRBJ2-4, is NAGVMQNPRHLVRRRGQEARLRCSPMKGHSHVYWYRQLPEEGLKFMVYLQKENIIDESGMPKERFSAEFPKEGPSILRIQQVVRGDSAAYFCASSPAGINLAKNIQYFGAGTRLSVL.

The V call is TRBV7-8, the J call TRBJ2-5; D gene unclear. Germline CDR1 SGHVS, CDR2 FQNEAQ. The CDR3 is 13 residues long. Trimming took off 5 bases at V and 5 bases at J, with 12 bases between the two ends. The CDR3 loop reads CASSPPRPETQYF. The CDR3 region has the DNA TGTGCCAGCAGCCCGCCCCGACCGGAGACCCAGTACTTC.

The gene calls are TRBV11-2 and TRBJ1-3; possibly TRBD1 for D (5 bases). The CDR3 length is 16 residues. CDR1 is SGHAT, CDR2 FQNNGV, per germline. V shed 5 bases and J shed 0 bases, with 14 bases lying between them. The CDR3 DNA sequence: TGTGCCAGCAGCCTTGTGGGGGGGGGCTCTGGAAACACCATATATTTT. Its protein is CASSLVGGGSGNTIYF.

This clonotype was recorded many times. The chain joins TRBV18 to TRBJ2-7; 7 bases fit TRBD1. The CDR3 covers 14 residues. The germline gives CDR1 KGHSH, CDR2 LQKENI. The V gene end was trimmed by 3 bases and the J gene end by 1 base; junction bases not matched to a gene: 3. CDR3 nucleotides: TGTGCCAGCTCACCCGGGACAGATTCCTACGAGCAGTACTTC. This codes for CASSPGTDSYEQYF.

DNA of the CDR3: TGCGCCAGCAGCACACACCAGCGGGGGATCAACGACTATGGCTACACCTTC. This gives the protein CASSTHQRGINDYGYTF. V and J are TRBV4-1 and TRBJ1-2, with D tentatively TRBD1 (5 bases). Trimming stripped 5 bases from V and 3 bases from J, with 22 bases between. Germline CDR1 reads MGHRA; CDR2 reads YSYEKL. The CDR3 consists of 17 residues.

There are many counts of this clonotype. CDR3 residues: CASSQEPPGISREQYF. The CDR3 DNA reads as TGTGCCAGCAGCCAAGAACCTCCGGGGATATCGAGGGAGCAGTACTTC. The chain employs TRBV3-1 and TRBJ2-7; D perhaps matches TRBD2 (5 bases). CDR1 is LGHDT and CDR2 is YNNKEL in the germline V gene (reference sequence). The CDR3 covers 16 residues. V lost 0 bases and J 7 bases, leaving 19 bases between the germline ends.